This T cell receptor beta chain was sequenced in a study of T cells in Graves' hyperthyroidism and ophthalmopathy. Study-wide context: Blood from the periphery was taken at initial diagnosis, before any treatment.

Amplification yielded TCR beta CDR3 regions, with RNA transcripts as the source. Using the HTBI primer set, a first-round RT-PCR was run on the TCR CDR3. TCRdb called the multiplex PCR reads again in MiXCR, with one record for every CDR3 protein. Among about 360,000 distinct CDR3 sequences listed, around 14% were seen once. Germline V gene lookup returns CDR1 DFQATT and CDR2 SNEGSKA (reference sequence). CDR3 length: 14 amino acids. This clonotype showed up many times. A much larger clone sits a single nucleotide away, making a read error possible. The V call is TRBV20-1, the J call TRBJ2-3; 9 bases align to TRBD1. Sequences were obtained from blood. This sequence originates from a woman aged 18-29 years with Graves' hyperthyroidism. CDR3 nucleotide sequence: TGCAGTGCCGAGGACAGGGGTGGCACAGATGCGCAGTATTTT. Protein product: CSAEDRGGTDAQYF.